Included here is one T cell receptor (beta chain) sequence, with context. Its antigen is not yet known. The input lacks base qualities; no much larger clone sits a single base away. The germline V gene provides CDR1 SQVTM and CDR2 ANQGSEA. V gives up 0 bases and J gives up 2 bases, and the segment between their germline ends measures 19 bases. Inclusive of the bounding cysteine and phenylalanine, the CDR3 is 17 residues long. CDR3 DNA only is kept here, 51 bases in frame from base 1. Healthy HIV-negative adults with no recently reported acute infections or vaccinations were included as donors. Every donor was a Caucasian adult living in Nashville, Tennessee, USA. For unsorted samples, approximately 81 million PBMCs were counted, and genomic DNA was extracted using the QIAamp DNA Blood Mini kit. After blood collection by leukapheresis, PBMCs were isolated using Ficoll-Histopaque density gradient centrifugation and then cryopreserved in the vapor phase of liquid nitrogen.

These data belong to a study of shared clonotypes between healthy human individuals (dated by TCRdb to about 2020). At the level of the whole study: The cohort comprised a couple of women and a few men aged 18 to 49 years. Blood TCR repertoires of roughly 5 healthy adults were deeply sequenced to estimate repertoire size and the extent of clonotype sharing between individuals. Different laboratories and diverse techniques were used to prepare libraries and sequence TCR repertoires, to increase sequencing depth and limit assay-specific biases. Per donor, leukapheresis produced somewhere between about 0.94 and 10 billion PBMCs.

TCR CDR3 regions were amplified from genomic DNA by multiplex PCR using the deep immunoSEQ assay. Extracted genomic DNA from each cell subset was distributed evenly across all wells of several immunoSEQ 96-well plates, and each plate was treated as a replicate. Each replicate PCR for unsorted PBMC received roughly 300 ng genomic DNA, equal to about 30,000 T cell genomes. Ten immunoSEQ deep assay plates were used to sequence the unsorted PBMC genomic DNA. Purified libraries were measured with a Qubit 3.0 fluorometer, size-checked on a Bioanalyzer 2100, and measured again with the KAPA Library Quantification kit. A separate single-read 150-cycle Illumina NextSeq 550 flow cell was used to sequence each immunoSEQ 96-well plate. The original pipeline was this. Because only junctional sequences without quality scores were contained in the immunoSEQ output, filtering matching that applied to full-length reads could not be performed. Sequences were annotated with PyIR, a Python wrapper for IgBLAST v1.9, and V/J genes and CDR3 were assigned using IMGT germline references. Reads were removed for weak V/J assignments (E-value above 1e-6), missing CDR3, stop codons, out-of-frame junctions, or ambiguous translated residues. V3J clonotypes were defined as sequences sharing an identical inferred V gene, J gene, and CDR3 amino acid sequence. Percentage overlap between repertoires was calculated by dividing the number of shared unique clonotypes by the size of the smaller repertoire. Three approaches were used to assess repertoire richness: RTK rarefaction, the Chao1 estimator, and Recon v2.1 estimates of unobserved clonotypes. TCRdb mirrors the immuneACCESS table, restricted to in-frame sequences. Some clones are absent from its copies; in checked studies, under half trace to an unresolved V gene, and the reason for the others is unknown. D and trimming were read from the DNA, whereas the V and J calls and clone size are those reported in that table. In this sample the table shows more than 400,000 clones, roughly 80% of which occur a single time. The biggest ten clones account for around 12% of the sample.

General findings and caveats noted by the study authors: Sampling was restricted to blood, and TCR repertoires in tissue are likely to differ from TCR repertoires in blood. Pairwise subsampling led to the expectation that sequencing depth would affect the degree of clonotype sharing among donors. The genetic and exposure-history diversity represented was limited by the small number of donors.

The TCR was taken from a woman in her thirties or forties in good health. Some clones in this sample may be carry-over from other donors' samples. Source material: PBMCs. The receptor chain draws on TRBV29-1 and TRBJ2-5; 5 matching bases give a weak D call of TRBD2. This receptor has the CDR3 CSVEEEVSGSPQETQYF. The DNA reads as follows: TGCAGCGTTGAAGAAGAAGTGAGCGGATCTCCACAAGAGACCCAGTACTTC.